Below, 12 T cell receptor beta chains from the same sample are listed, as sequenced in a study of vaccination effects on CD4 cells after COVID-19 (dated by TCRdb to between 2021 and 2023). To identify antigen-specific CD4+ T cell clonotypes by their expansion, the ViraFEST assay first stimulated PBMC with viral peptide pools and then applied TCR sequencing. After around 10 days of culture, CD4+ T cells were isolated with the EasySep CD4+ T cell isolation kit. PCR-confirmed SARS-CoV-2 infection had occurred in convalescent patients between March and December 2020, before the Alpha, Beta and Delta variants emerged in the United States. These receptors' targets are unknown. Receptor amplification or capture employed the immunoSEQ multiplex PCR assay. In TCRdb, the immuneACCESS table is reduced to in-frame sequences with V and J assigned. These tables do not hold every clone; where another copy was compared, an unresolved V gene accounts for under half, and the others remain unexplained. The sample contains some 25,000 clones, approximately 76% of them found a single time. The biggest ten clones account for around 16% of the sample.

This sample comprised CD4+ T cells from PBMCs cultured with SARS-CoV-2 spike peptides, obtained before COVID-19 vaccination. The cell subset or site label corresponds to: SARS-CoV-2 spike overlapping peptide pool stimulation. Receptor source: a human donor who had a prior SARS-CoV-2 infection.

A few counts support this clone. In DNA, the CDR3 is TGTGCCAGCAGTAAGCTTGAAGCTTTCTTT. Translation gives CASSKLEAFF. V and J are TRBV5-4 and TRBJ1-1; D is ambiguous. This CDR3 spans 10 amino acids. The ends were cut back, 5 bases at V and 7 bases at J, with 6 bases in the middle. Germline values: CDR1 SGHNT, CDR2 YYREEE (reference sequence).

This chain joins TRBV7-3 and TRBJ1-1, with no clear D. Trimming took off 2 bases at V and 4 bases at J, with 8 bases between the two ends. The CDR3 covers 13 residues. Per the germline V gene, CDR1 is SGHTA and CDR2 is FQGTGA. This CDR3 reads CASSLQVGTEAFF. DNA for the CDR3: TGTGCCAGCAGCTTACAGGTCGGCACTGAAGCTTTCTTT.

This clone was found once. The chain employs TRBV7-2 and TRBJ1-1; D gene uncertain. Germline loops: CDR1 SGHTA, CDR2 FQGNSA. Trimming shortened V by 6 bases and J by 0 bases, and 11 bases separated the two germline ends. The CDR3 extends over 14 amino acids. The CDR3 DNA sequence: TGTGCCAGCAGGCTTCAGGCCTTGAACACTGAAGCTTTCTTT. Translation gives CASRLQALNTEAFF.

This clone was observed a handful of times. This chain uses TRBV11-3 with TRBJ1-4; 10 bases agree with TRBD1. The CDR3 is made up of 15 amino acids. Germline V gene lookup returns CDR1 SGHNT and CDR2 YENEEA. V shed 5 bases, J shed 7 bases, and the junction held 7 bases outside the gene matches. DNA of the CDR3: TGTGCCAGCAGCAAGGGACAGGGGTCGGGTGAAAAACTGTTTTTT. Protein sequence: CASSKGQGSGEKLFF.

This clone appeared once. The chain links TRBV11-3 to TRBJ2-7; unclear D gene. The V gene lost 0 bases and the J gene lost 3 bases, with 12 bases spanning the gap. The CDR3 has 15 residues. Germline CDR1 is SGHNT and CDR2 is YENEEA. CDR3 sequence: CASSLDMGGDYEQYF. The CDR3 DNA reads as TGTGCCAGCAGCTTAGATATGGGTGGGGACTACGAGCAGTACTTC.

The gene calls are TRBV27 and TRBJ1-2; 8 nucleotides line up with TRBD1. The germline V gene has CDR1 MNHEY and CDR2 SMNVEV (reference sequence). The CDR3 is made up of 13 amino acids. The trim removed 7 bases at V and 8 bases at J, leaving 9 bases unmatched. The CDR3 sequence is CASTDGQGTGYTF. Here the CDR3 DNA reads TGTGCCAGCACTGACGGACAGGGAACCGGCTACACCTTC.

In its sample, this clone was seen a few times. Written as DNA, the CDR3 is TGTGCCAGCACCGGGCACTGGAGACAGAACACTGAAGCTTTCTTT. This gives the protein CASTGHWRQNTEAFF. The V gene is TRBV2, the J gene TRBJ1-1; D gene unclear. V was pared by 7 bases and J by 1 base, with 16 bases between. This CDR3 has 15 amino acids. Germline V lookup: CDR1 SNHLY, CDR2 FYNNEI.

V usage is TRBV10-3 and J usage is TRBJ2-3; 9 bases line up with TRBD1. This CDR3 region has 16 residues. The germline gives CDR1 ENHRY, CDR2 SYGVKD. V lost 10 bases, J lost 6 bases, and 17 bases stayed unmatched. CDR3 DNA: TGTGCCACCGCGGACCGGGACAGGGTTAGGGGGGATACGCAGTATTTT. Amino acids: CATADRDRVRGDTQYF.

V gene TRBV2 combines with J gene TRBJ1-5; the D is unclear. The CDR3 has 14 residues. V lost 7 bases and J 6 bases, leaving 16 bases between the germline ends. CDR1 and CDR2 (germline): SNHLY, FYNNEI. CDR3 protein: CASTDEGLGQPQHF. The CDR3 DNA sequence: TGTGCCAGCACGGACGAGGGATTGGGTCAGCCCCAGCATTTT.

The chain recombines TRBV2 with TRBJ2-7, with TRBD2 matching 11 bases. The V and J ends lost 4 bases and 2 bases, in that order; junction bases with no gene match: 7. The CDR3 runs to 16 residues. The germline gives CDR1 SNHLY, CDR2 FYNNEI. In DNA, the CDR3 is TGTGCCAGCAGTGTGAGGGGGACTAGCGGCCCCTACGAGCAGTACTTC. As protein: CASSVRGTSGPYEQYF.

A few counts support this clone. The same CDR3 arises from other DNA sequences in this sample as well. Here the CDR3 DNA reads TGTGCCAGCAGCTTGACAGGGGCCAATTTATACAATGAGCAGTTCTTC. It is translated as CASSLTGANLYNEQFF. This chain connects TRBV5-6 to TRBJ2-1; 7 bases map to TRBD1. Germline-derived CDR1 and CDR2 are SGHDT and YYEEEE. V shed 1 base and J 4 bases; nucleotides not matched to a gene: 8. CDR3 length: 16 amino acids.

This clone was picked up a small number of times. The rearrangement uses TRBV9 and TRBJ1-3, with a possible D match to TRBD1 (6 bases). The CDR3 has 14 amino acids. V was pared by 3 bases and J by 2 bases, with 9 bases between. Germline V gene sequence: CDR1 SGDLS, CDR2 YYNGEE. The CDR3 DNA is TGTGCCAGCAGCGCCAGGGGACCTGGAAACACCATATATTTT. Amino acids: CASSARGPGNTIYF.